This entry lists 27 T cell receptor beta chains sequenced from one sample in a study of control samples from healthy donors and cancer patients. Repertoires were generated with immunoSEQ multiplex PCR, while TCRdb's copy carries only in-frame clones and drops some. The table includes 150,000 or so clones, about 90% detected once. Sequencing was carried out using blood. Receptor source: a man aged 18-30 years in good health.

The chain recombines TRBV28 with TRBJ1-3, with unresolved D. The CDR3 has 15 residues. From germline, CDR1 is MDHEN and CDR2 SYDVKM. Trimming removed 5 bases at V and 4 bases at J, with 15 bases between. This CDR3 is CASSTRVSLGNTIYF. CDR3 bases: TGTGCCAGCAGTACCCGTGTGTCGCTCGGAAACACCATATATTTT.

The chain combines TRBV11-1 with TRBJ1-2; D is perhaps TRBD1 (5 bases). From germline, CDR1 is SGHAT and CDR2 FQDESV (reference sequence). CDR3 size: 15 residues. V dropped 5 bases and J dropped 4 bases, with 17 bases sitting between them. The CDR3 spells CASSADHRLGYGYTF. In DNA form, the CDR3 reads TGTGCCAGCAGCGCCGATCACAGGCTCGGCTATGGCTACACCTTC.

This chain joins TRBV19 and TRBJ2-2; 8 bases align to TRBD2. The CDR3 covers 19 residues. Germline CDR1 is LNHDA and CDR2 is SQIVND (reference sequence). The V and J ends lost 5 bases and 8 bases, in that order; junction bases with no gene match: 22. The CDR3 protein is CASSPRLGSGGPLQGELFF. The CDR3 nucleotides are TGTGCCAGTAGTCCACGACTGGGGAGCGGGGGCCCTCTTCAGGGGGAGCTGTTTTTT.

The chain carries TRBV21-1 and TRBJ2-3; TRBD2 reflects the table's D call only, with no check against the DNA. TRBV21-1 is listed as a pseudogene. The CDR3 is 16 amino acids. CDR3 residues: CASSKAVRGNTDTQYF. As DNA, the CDR3 is TGTGCCAGCAGCAAAGCCGTTCGGGGGAACACAGATACGCAGTATTTT.

The table lists this clone with a count of one. The V and J genes are TRBV19 and TRBJ1-1; no reliable D call. Germline CDR1 LNHDA, CDR2 SQIVND (reference sequence). CDR3 length equals 13 residues. The ends were cut back, 3 bases at V and 7 bases at J, with 12 bases in the middle. CDR3 region: CASSMNGLGEAFF. The CDR3 DNA follows: TGTGCCAGTAGTATGAACGGGCTGGGTGAAGCTTTCTTT.

J is TRBJ1-2 and V is TRBV5-6; D remains unclear. CDR1 and CDR2 (germline): SGHDT, YYEEEE. CDR3 length: 15 residues. The V gene lost 1 base and the J gene lost 8 bases, with 18 bases spanning the gap. The CDR3 sequence: CASSLYRATLGGYTF. The CDR3 bases are TGTGCCAGCAGCTTGTATAGAGCCACCCTAGGGGGCTACACCTTC. The whole variable domain, remainder taken from reference TRBV5-6 and TRBJ1-2, is DAGVTQSPTHLIKTRGQQVTLRCSPKSGHDTVSWYQQALGQGPQFIFQYYEEEERQRGNFPDRFSGHQFPNYSSELNVNALLLGDSALYLCASSLYRATLGGYTFGSGTRLTVV.

The chain links TRBV28 to TRBJ1-1; D may be TRBD1 (5 bases). The CDR3 runs to 14 residues. Trimming stripped 2 bases from V and 1 base from J, with 8 bases between. Germline values: CDR1 MDHEN, CDR2 SYDVKM. CDR3 nucleotides: TGTGCCAGCAGTTTAACAGGACCGAACACTGAAGCTTTCTTT. Translated, it gives CASSLTGPNTEAFF.

This chain uses TRBV6-4 with TRBJ1-2; D is unresolved. Trimming left V 0 bases short and J 5 bases short, with 19 bases between. The germline V gene encodes CDR1 MRHNA and CDR2 SNTAGT. The CDR3 runs 17 residues. The DNA of the CDR3 is TGTGCCAGCAGTGACTCGTCTAATAGAGGGTTTTGGTATGGCTACACCTTC. Translated, it gives CASSDSSNRGFWYGYTF.

This clone was picked up one time. CDR3 region: CASRLTVNYGYTF. The CDR3 DNA reads as TGTGCCAGCAGGCTGACAGTCAACTATGGCTACACCTTC. This chain links TRBV5-5 with TRBJ1-2; maybe TRBD1 (5 bases). Germline CDR1 is SGHKS and CDR2 is YYEKEE (reference sequence). The CDR3 runs 13 residues. V was shortened by 5 bases and J by 2 bases, with 10 bases between the two germline ends. The full variable domain, its missing parts supplied by reference TRBV5-5 and TRBJ1-2, is DAGVTQSPTHLIKTRGQQVTLRCSPISGHKSVSWYQQVLGQGPQFIFQYYEKEERGRGNFPDRFSARQFPNYSSELNVNALLLGDSALYLCASRLTVNYGYTFGSGTRLTVV.

This chain joins TRBV3-1 (or the pseudogene TRBV3-2) and TRBJ1-6; a weak D match, TRBD1 (6 bases). Between the trimmed V and J ends, which lost 0 bases and 5 bases, there was a span of 11 bases. The CDR3 totals 16 residues. Germline V gene lookup returns CDR1 LGHDT and CDR2 YNNKEL (reference sequence). The CDR3, as DNA: TGTGCCAGCAGCCAAGACCCCAGGGGAAATAATTCACCCCTCCACTTT. It yields the protein CASSQDPRGNNSPLHF.

The chain has TRBV2 and TRBJ2-7, with TRBD2 as a possible D gene (5 bases). Germline CDR1 and CDR2: SNHLY and FYNNEI. This CDR3 region has 13 residues. The V end was cut by 3 bases, the J end by 2 bases, with 8 bases between. CDR3 region: CASSDEGPYEQYF. The CDR3 DNA follows: TGTGCCAGCAGTGATGAGGGCCCCTACGAGCAGTACTTC.

The rearrangement links TRBV29-1 to TRBJ2-7; 8 bases match TRBD1. The CDR3 spans 13 residues. Losses at the gene ends were 4 bases for V and 3 bases for J; bases not matched to a gene: 5. Germline values: CDR1 SQVTM, CDR2 ANQGSEA. CDR3 region: CSVGRTGNYEQYF. CDR3 sequence (DNA): TGCAGCGTTGGTCGGACAGGGAACTACGAGCAGTACTTC.

The rearrangement uses TRBV5-8 and TRBJ1-2; D not resolved. Trimming pared 4 bases from V and 0 bases from J, leaving 4 bases between. The CDR3 is 12 amino acids. Germline lookup yields CDR1 SGHTS and CDR2 YDEGEE. The CDR3 spells CASSAPNYGYTF. CDR3 nucleotides: TGTGCCAGCAGCGCTCCTAACTATGGCTACACCTTC. The full variable domain, in which reference TRBV5-8 and TRBJ1-2 provide the parts outside the CDR3, is EAGVTQSPTHLIKTRGQQATLRCSPISGHTSVYWYQQALGLGLQFLLWYDEGEERNRGNFPPRFSGRQFPNYSSELNVNALELEDSALYLCASSAPNYGYTFGSGTRLTVV.

The CDR3 here is CASSVVGRATGELFF. As DNA, the CDR3 is TGTGCCAGCAGCGTAGTCGGACGGGCGACCGGGGAGCTGTTTTTT. The chain links TRBV9 to TRBJ2-2; D ambiguous. The CDR3 covers 15 residues. Germline lookup yields CDR1 SGDLS and CDR2 YYNGEE. Trimming stripped 0 bases from V and 5 bases from J, with 11 bases between.

The rearrangement uses TRBV24-1 and TRBJ1-2; 8 bases agree with TRBD1. Germline V CDR1 and CDR2: KGHDR, SFDVKD. The CDR3 length is 12 residues. V trimming: 9 bases; J trimming: 4 bases; junction bases outside the gene matches: 3. The CDR3 DNA reads TGTGCCACCTACACAGGGGGCTATGGCTACACCTTC. It encodes CATYTGGYGYTF.

The CDR3 here is CASSLKGYEQYF. The CDR3 DNA is TGTGCCAGCAGCTTAAAGGGGTACGAGCAGTACTTC. This chain joins TRBV5-6 and TRBJ2-7; maybe TRBD1 (5 bases). There are 12 residues in the CDR3. The V end lost 2 bases, the J end lost 4 bases, and 7 bases lay between the germline ends. Germline assignment: CDR1 SGHDT and CDR2 YYEEEE. Based on the CDR3 plus reference TRBV5-6 and TRBJ2-7, the full variable domain is DAGVTQSPTHLIKTRGQQVTLRCSPKSGHDTVSWYQQALGQGPQFIFQYYEEEERQRGNFPDRFSGHQFPNYSSELNVNALLLGDSALYLCASSLKGYEQYFGPGTRLTVT.

Concerning this clone: This sample also contains other DNA sequences that code for the same CDR3. V and J are TRBV4-3 and TRBJ2-5; no reliable D call. Germline CDR1 LGHNA, CDR2 YSLEER. This CDR3 spans 14 amino acids. With 0 bases removed from V and 2 bases from J, the gap between germline ends came to 7 bases. CDR3 residues: CASSQDSNQETQYF. The CDR3, as DNA: TGCGCCAGCAGCCAAGATAGCAATCAAGAGACCCAGTACTTC.

CDR3 in DNA: TGCAGCGCTCCGAAGGGGGAAAAACTGTTTTTT. Its protein is CSAPKGEKLFF. The gene calls are TRBV29-1 and TRBJ1-4; possible D gene TRBD1, 5 bases. V was clipped by 7 bases and J by 8 bases, with 11 bases between them. In germline, CDR1 is SQVTM, CDR2 ANQGSEA. This CDR3 has 11 residues.

The sample holds one count of this clone. The chain links TRBV7-9 to TRBJ1-2; D may be TRBD1 (6 bases). Germline V gene lookup returns CDR1 SEHNR and CDR2 FQNEAQ (reference sequence). Trimming shortened V by 5 bases and J by 7 bases, and 11 bases separated the two germline ends. The CDR3 has 12 residues. CDR3 loop: CASSPTGLGYTF. For the CDR3, the DNA is TGTGCCAGCAGCCCAACAGGGCTTGGCTACACCTTC.

The rearrangement uses TRBV6-1 and TRBJ2-7, with TRBD2 matching 10 bases. The CDR3 is made up of 18 amino acids. The V segment lost 4 bases and the J segment 0 bases; nucleotides outside the gene matches: 12. Germline V gene data show CDR1 as MNHNS and CDR2 as SASEGT. The DNA for the CDR3 is TGTGCCAGCAGTGTGAGGGGTAGCGGGGGGTCTTTCTCCTACGAGCAGTACTTC. Protein product: CASSVRGSGGSFSYEQYF.

The CDR3 protein is CASTVGARTDTQYF. The CDR3 DNA reads as TGTGCCAGCACGGTGGGGGCACGCACAGATACGCAGTATTTT. The chain employs TRBV6-5 and TRBJ2-3; D might be TRBD1 (6 bases). This CDR3 is 14 amino acids long. Germline V gives CDR1 MNHEY, CDR2 SVGAGI. Trimming left V 7 bases short and J 1 base short, with 12 bases between.

The chain is built from TRBV5-1 and TRBJ1-1; 8 nucleotides agree with TRBD1. The ends lost 3 bases at V and 5 bases at J; junction bases unmatched: 3. CDR1 is SGHRS, CDR2 YFSETQ, per germline. The CDR3 has 13 residues. CDR3 sequence: CASSWTGSTEAFF. Here the CDR3 DNA reads TGCGCCAGCAGCTGGACAGGGTCTACTGAAGCTTTCTTT.

The CDR3 DNA sequence: TGTGCCAGCAGTTACGACGGACCGGCATTAATCGGGGAGCTGTTTTTT. Translating gives CASSYDGPALIGELFF. The V call is TRBV6-5, the J call TRBJ2-2; D is unclear. CDR3 length: 16 residues. V lost 2 bases and J 7 bases, leaving 17 bases between the germline ends. CDR1 is MNHEY and CDR2 is SVGAGI in the germline V gene.

The chain carries TRBV4-2 and TRBJ1-1; TRBD1 is a possible D gene (5 bases). With 1 base removed from V and 6 bases from J, the gap between germline ends came to 9 bases. Germline-derived CDR1 and CDR2 are LGHNA and YNFKEQ. CDR3 length: 13 amino acids. CDR3 amino acids: CASSQVLGAEAFF. CDR3 coding DNA: TGTGCCAGCAGCCAAGTACTAGGGGCTGAAGCTTTCTTT.

This clone was seen a handful of times. The gene calls are TRBV7-9 and TRBJ1-1; no reliable D call. The CDR3 length is 16 residues. Trimming pared 5 bases from V and 3 bases from J, leaving 19 bases between. Per the germline V gene, CDR1 is SEHNR and CDR2 is FQNEAQ (reference sequence). As DNA, the CDR3 is TGTGCCAGCAGCCCCGCTCCCGGGTCCAGCGACACTGAAGCTTTCTTT. Translating gives CASSPAPGSSDTEAFF.

The chain has TRBV7-9 and TRBJ2-7, with a weak D call TRBD2 (5 bases). The CDR3 loop spans 14 amino acids. Trimming cost V 3 bases and J 6 bases, with 15 bases left between them. Per germline, CDR1 SEHNR and CDR2 FQNEAQ (reference sequence). The CDR3 region is CASSFEPRDREQYF. CDR3 nucleotides: TGTGCCAGCAGCTTTGAGCCACGGGATCGCGAGCAGTACTTC.

The chain has TRBV5-1 and TRBJ2-3; weak D call: TRBD1 (6 bases). Germline V gene sequence: CDR1 SGHRS, CDR2 YFSETQ. CDR3 size: 17 residues. The ends were cut back, 3 bases at V and 0 bases at J, with 17 bases in the middle. The DNA for the CDR3 is TGCGCCAGCAGCTCGGAGGTGGACAGTCGTAGCACAGATACGCAGTATTTT. Protein: CASSSEVDSRSTDTQYF.